This T cell receptor beta chain was sequenced during a study of T cell changes during pregnancy in multiple sclerosis. This clone was recorded only once. Germline V lookup: CDR1 KGHSH, CDR2 LQKENI. CDR3 length: 12 residues. V lost 5 bases, J lost 1 base, and 5 bases lay in between. This table comes from immunoSEQ multiplex PCR, and its TCRdb copy is limited to in-frame clones, with some not included. The sample holds 77,000 or so clones, 85% to 95% seen once. The V gene is TRBV18, the J gene TRBJ1-1; D gene ambiguous. Source: peripheral blood, taken in the second trimester of pregnancy. The sequence derives from a female donor in good health, enrolled as a control in a pregnancy study. CDR3 sequence (DNA): TGTGCCAGCTCAGGAGCGAACACTGAAGCTTTCTTT. Translation: CASSGANTEAFF.